The sequence of this T cell receptor (beta chain) was determined in a study of shared clonotypes between healthy human individuals. Turning to the study itself: Samples came from a couple of female and three male donors aged 18 to 49.

Concerning this clone: What it binds is unknown.

Healthy HIV-negative adults without recent acute infections or vaccinations served as donors. The study's findings and limits: Four donors had around 5% of their naive CD4 clonotypes in common.

Trimming removed 4 bases from V and 2 bases from J; junction bases left unmatched: 1. This CDR3 region has 14 residues. The V gene's germline CDR1 is SNHLY and CDR2 FYNNEI. Sequencing was at deep level. Clones were read by immunoSEQ multiplex PCR, and TCRdb kept only the in-frame ones, dropping some. This sample carries about 1 million clones, about 75% of them seen once, and the ten largest clones take approximately 1.5%. Sequencing input: memory CD4+ T cells sorted from blood. Subset of the sample: CD45RA-negative fraction. The gene calls are TRBV2 and TRBJ2-5; the match to TRBD1 covers 10 bases. This receptor was identified in a young man in good health. CDR3 bases: TGTGCCAGCAGTGTGGACAGGGGGCAAGAGACCCAGTACTTC. This sequence encodes CASSVDRGQETQYF.